What follows are 28 T cell receptor beta chains derived from one specimen sequenced in a study of Graves' ophthalmopathy and Graves' hyperthyroidism. Investigators amplified TCR beta CDR3 regions from RNA transcripts. Second-round multiplex PCR came after first-round RT-PCR with HTBI primers. MiXCR, run by TCRdb on the multiplex PCR reads, gives a single entry per CDR3 protein. The sample lists a few hundred thousand distinct CDR3 sequences, about 15% occurring once. What was sequenced was peripheral blood. The receptor set was obtained from an adult woman with stable Graves' hyperthyroidism.

This clonotype was detected a few times. This chain joins TRBV7-2 and TRBJ2-4; 7 nucleotides line up with TRBD1. This CDR3 is built from 16 residues. The V segment lost 2 bases and the J segment 0 bases; nucleotides outside the gene matches: 4. Looked up from germline, CDR1 is SGHTA and CDR2 is FQGNSA. The CDR3 coding sequence is TGTGCCAGCAGCTTACGGGGACAGCTAGCCAAAAACATTCAGTACTTC. It specifies CASSLRGQLAKNIQYF.

Ten or more counts support this clonotype. The chain combines TRBV6-2 or TRBV6-3 with TRBJ2-5; D is undetermined. There are 11 residues in the CDR3. Deletions cut 6 bases from V and 5 bases from J, with 7 bases between. Germline V gives CDR1 MNHEY, CDR2 SVGEGT. The CDR3 protein is CASREWETQYF. As DNA, the CDR3 is TGTGCCAGCAGGGAGTGGGAGACCCAGTACTTC.

This clonotype was seen at least ten times. CDR3 bases: TGCAGCGGTCTCCTAGCGATGGAGACCCAGTACTTC. Amino acid sequence: CSGLLAMETQYF. V and J are TRBV29-1 and TRBJ2-5, with a tentative D call TRBD2 (6 bases). V shed 7 bases and J shed 5 bases, with 14 bases lying between them. The CDR3 runs 12 residues. Germline CDR1 SQVTM, CDR2 ANQGSEA.

V gene TRBV10-1 combines with J gene TRBJ2-7, with D possibly matching TRBD2 (7 bases). The germline V and J ends were trimmed by 0 bases and 4 bases, with 13 bases remaining between them. This CDR3 comprises 15 residues. Per germline, CDR1 WNHNN and CDR2 SYGVQD (reference sequence). CDR3 protein: CASSESSGRGYEQYF. The CDR3 bases are TGCGCCAGCAGTGAGTCGAGTGGGAGGGGGTACGAGCAGTACTTC.

This clonotype came up a few times. The genes are TRBV7-2 and TRBJ2-3, with D perhaps TRBD2 (6 bases). This CDR3 has 14 amino acids. The V end was cut by 3 bases, the J end by 3 bases, with 10 bases between. CDR1 and CDR2 from the germline V gene are SGHTA and FQGNSA. The CDR3 spells CASSLEGRTDTQYF. CDR3 DNA sequence: TGTGCCAGCAGCTTGGAGGGAAGAACAGATACGCAGTATTTT.

This clonotype was observed many times. This chain joins TRBV27 and TRBJ2-7; D might be TRBD2 (6 bases). The CDR3 sequence is 15 residues long. Trimming stripped 6 bases from V and 0 bases from J, with 15 bases between. Germline V CDR1 and CDR2: MNHEY, SMNVEV (reference sequence). The CDR3 is CASSKSGRRSYEQYF. The CDR3 nucleotides read TGTGCCAGCAGCAAAAGCGGGCGCCGCTCCTACGAGCAGTACTTC.

This chain connects TRBV19 to TRBJ2-7; perhaps TRBD1 as D (5 bases). The V gene's germline CDR1 is LNHDA and CDR2 SQIVND (reference sequence). CDR3 length: 15 amino acids. Trimming took off 4 bases at V and 0 bases at J, with 13 bases between the two ends. CDR3 residues: CASSTSGIGSYEQYF. As DNA, the CDR3 is TGTGCCAGTAGTACCTCAGGGATCGGCTCCTACGAGCAGTACTTC.

The CDR3: CASSIDSVYGYTF. In DNA form, the CDR3 reads TGTGCCAGTAGTATAGATTCCGTCTATGGCTACACCTTC. The chain couples TRBV19 to TRBJ1-2, with D unclear. Trimming took 0 bases from V and 4 from J, leaving 6 bases between them. In germline, CDR1 is LNHDA, CDR2 SQIVND (reference sequence). CDR3 length equals 13 residues.

At least ten counts were recorded for this clonotype. This chain links TRBV2 with TRBJ1-6; maybe TRBD1 (5 bases). V was trimmed by 3 bases and J by 13 bases, leaving 19 bases between them. The CDR3 totals 15 residues. Germline assignment: CDR1 SNHLY and CDR2 FYNNEI. The DNA for the CDR3 is TGTGCCAGCAGTGAGGGTGTTGGGGCCCTACACCCCCTCCACTTT. This codes for CASSEGVGALHPLHF.

This clonotype was detected many times. The rearrangement uses TRBV28 and TRBJ2-7; D possibly corresponds to TRBD1 (6 bases). Germline V gene data show CDR1 as MDHEN and CDR2 as SYDVKM. Trimming shortened V by 6 bases and J by 2 bases, and 14 bases separated the two germline ends. The CDR3 totals 14 residues. The chain's CDR3 is CASSPWWGPYEQYF. In DNA, the CDR3 is TGTGCCAGCAGCCCCTGGTGGGGGCCCTACGAGCAGTACTTC.

This clonotype came up many times. The V and J genes are TRBV6-4 and TRBJ1-5, with 8 nucleotides matching TRBD1. V lost 8 bases to trimming and J lost 0 bases; unmatched junction nucleotides: 12. This CDR3 has 17 amino acids. Germline CDR1 reads MRHNA; CDR2 reads SNTAGT. The CDR3 sequence is CASRRDRRHYSNQPQHF. The CDR3 DNA is TGTGCCAGCCGCCGGGACAGGAGACACTATAGCAATCAGCCCCAGCATTTT.

The CDR3 sequence: CASSLDVGYTF. The CDR3 coding sequence is TGTGCCAGCAGCTTAGACGTGGGCTACACCTTC. V usage is TRBV7-2 and J usage is TRBJ1-2; D is undetermined. With 1 base removed from V and 8 bases from J, the gap between germline ends came to 5 bases. The CDR3 extends over 11 amino acids. Germline CDR1 and CDR2: SGHTA and FQGNSA.

This clonotype came up a few times. The chain is built from TRBV28 and TRBJ2-7, with 7 bases identical to TRBD2. V trimming: 6 bases; J trimming: 2 bases; junction bases outside the gene matches: 10. The CDR3 contains 15 residues. CDR1 is MDHEN and CDR2 is SYDVKM in the germline V gene. The CDR3 loop is CASSPLAETTYEQYF. The CDR3 DNA is TGTGCCAGCAGCCCTCTAGCGGAGACGACCTACGAGCAGTACTTC.

Ten or more counts support this clonotype. The CDR3 region is CAERDTEAFF. The DNA of the CDR3 is TGCGCCGAGAGGGACACTGAAGCTTTCTTT. V and J are TRBV5-1 and TRBJ1-1; no definite D call. Deletions cut 10 bases from V and 3 bases from J, with 7 bases between. CDR1 and CDR2 (germline): SGHRS, YFSETQ. The CDR3 runs to 10 residues.

For this clonotype: One junction end disagrees with the germline gene, perhaps due to a read error. The chain is built from TRBV7-2 and TRBJ2-7; 11 bases map to TRBD2. This CDR3 is built from 14 residues. Germline assignment: CDR1 SGHTA and CDR2 FQGNSA. The CDR3 sequence: CSSSPGTSGNEQYF. As DNA, the CDR3 is TGTTCCAGCAGCCCCGGGACTAGCGGCAACGAGCAGTACTTC.

This clonotype appeared many times. V gene TRBV7-2 combines with J gene TRBJ2-5, with 11 positions matching TRBD2. Losses at the gene ends were 5 bases for V and 7 bases for J; bases not matched to a gene: 15. The germline gives CDR1 SGHTA, CDR2 FQGNSA. This CDR3 spans 17 amino acids. This CDR3 reads CASSTSGSGNGVSTQYF. CDR3 DNA: TGTGCCAGCAGCACTAGCGGGAGCGGAAACGGCGTGTCGACCCAGTACTTC.

The chain recombines TRBV6-2 or TRBV6-3 with TRBJ1-1; the match to TRBD1 covers 7 bases. J lost 2 bases, V lost 5 bases, and 17 bases had no gene match. The CDR3 spans 18 residues. Germline-derived CDR1 and CDR2 are MNHEY and SVGEGT. As DNA, the CDR3 is TGTGCCAGCAGTCGGCGGGGCAGGGGGGTCGGGGGAAACACTGAAGCTTTCTTT. It yields the protein CASSRRGRGVGGNTEAFF.

This clonotype was seen a few times. The rearrangement uses TRBV7-2 and TRBJ2-7; perhaps TRBD1 as D (6 bases). Deletions cut 0 bases from V and 5 bases from J, with 14 bases between. Looked up from germline, CDR1 is SGHTA and CDR2 is FQGNSA. The CDR3 totals 15 residues. Here the CDR3 DNA reads TGTGCCAGCAGCTTAGCGCACAGGGTATCGAACGAGCAGTACTTC. It encodes CASSLAHRVSNEQYF. Looking up the rest from reference TRBV7-2 and TRBJ2-7 gives the full variable domain: GAGVSQSPSNKVTEKGKDVELRCDPISGHTALYWYRQSLGQGLEFLIYFQGNSAPDKSGLPSDRFSAERTGGSVSTLTIQRTQQEDSAVYLCASSLAHRVSNEQYFGPGTRLTVT.

This clonotype was recorded a few times. The chain links TRBV10-3 to TRBJ2-7; a weak D match, TRBD2 (6 bases). This CDR3 contains 17 residues. V dropped 0 bases and J dropped 0 bases, with 15 bases sitting between them. CDR1 and CDR2 from the germline V gene are ENHRY and SYGVKD. The CDR3 spells CAISESRIGGSSYEQYF. The CDR3 DNA sequence: TGTGCCATCAGTGAGTCGCGGATTGGGGGGAGCTCCTACGAGCAGTACTTC.

The J gene is TRBJ1-5, the V gene TRBV4-1; 11 nucleotides agree with TRBD1. CDR1 MGHRA and CDR2 YSYEKL come from the germline V gene. Germline trimming cut 4 bases from V and 6 bases from J; bases unmatched to any gene: 5. This CDR3 contains 15 residues. CDR3 residues: CASSPGQGEFQPQHF. The CDR3 coding sequence is TGCGCCAGCAGCCCGGGACAGGGGGAATTTCAGCCCCAGCATTTT.

This clonotype was observed a few times. The chain uses TRBV7-9 and TRBJ2-3; no firm D call. CDR1 SEHNR and CDR2 FQNEAQ come from the germline V gene (reference sequence). The germline V and J ends were trimmed by 5 bases and 6 bases, with 12 bases remaining between them. This CDR3 comprises 13 residues. CDR3 DNA sequence: TGTGCCAGCAGCAATACAGCGAAGGATACGCAGTATTTT. Encoded protein: CASSNTAKDTQYF. The complete variable domain, with remaining parts taken from reference TRBV7-9 and TRBJ2-3, reads DTGVSQNPRHKITKRGQNVTFRCDPISEHNRLYWYRQTLGQGPEFLTYFQNEAQLEKSRLLSDRFSAERPKGSFSTLEIQRTEQGDSAMYLCASSNTAKDTQYFGPGTRLTVL.

This clonotype was counted ten times or more. V and J are TRBV12-5 and TRBJ2-2; D possibly matches TRBD1 or TRBD2 (6 bases each). The CDR3 is 16 residues long. The germline V and J ends were trimmed by 0 bases and 5 bases, with 13 bases remaining between them. Looked up from germline, CDR1 is LGHNT and CDR2 is FRNRAP. The CDR3 reads CASGLVQGGETGELFF. For the CDR3, the DNA is TGTGCTAGTGGTTTGGTACAGGGCGGGGAGACCGGGGAGCTGTTTTTT. Complete variable domain (other parts from reference TRBV12-5 and TRBJ2-2): DARVTQTPRHKVTEMGQEVTMRCQPILGHNTVFWYRQTMMQGLELLAYFRNRAPLDDSGMPKDRFSAEMPDATLATLKIQPSEPRDSAVYFCASGLVQGGETGELFFGEGSRLTVL.

This clonotype appeared many times. This chain links TRBV6-2 or TRBV6-3 with TRBJ2-5, with 16 bases lining up with TRBD2. There are 18 residues in the CDR3. Germline V gene lookup returns CDR1 MNHEY and CDR2 SVGEGT. V lost 6 bases, J lost 0 bases, and 7 bases stayed unmatched. CDR3 loop: CASSSGTSGREYQETQYF. DNA for the CDR3: TGTGCCAGCAGCTCCGGGACTAGCGGGAGGGAGTACCAAGAGACCCAGTACTTC.

This clonotype was counted ten times or more. The V call is TRBV6-5, the J call TRBJ2-7, with 11 bases matching TRBD2. With 6 bases clipped from V and 13 bases from J, the junction kept 8 bases outside the gene matches. This CDR3 is built from 12 residues. Germline assignment: CDR1 MNHEY and CDR2 SVGAGI. CDR3 sequence: CASSPTSGSAYF. Written as DNA, the CDR3 is TGTGCCAGCAGCCCAACTAGCGGGAGTGCTTACTTC.

This clonotype was observed many times. This chain connects TRBV11-2 to TRBJ1-2, with D possibly matching TRBD1 (6 bases). The CDR3 contains 16 residues. The V gene's germline CDR1 is SGHAT and CDR2 FQNNGV. Trimming stripped 4 bases from V and 4 bases from J, with 19 bases between. CDR3 region: CASSSNRGKYGYGYTF. The CDR3 DNA reads TGTGCCAGCAGCTCAAATAGGGGGAAGTATGGCTATGGCTACACCTTC. The complete variable domain, with remaining parts taken from reference TRBV11-2 and TRBJ1-2, reads EAGVAQSPRYKIIEKRQSVAFWCNPISGHATLYWYQQILGQGPKLLIQFQNNGVVDDSQLPKDRFSAERLKGVDSTLKIQPAKLEDSAVYLCASSSNRGKYGYGYTFGSGTRLTVV.

This clonotype was found many times. One end of the junction fails to match germline, which may point to a read error. This chain links TRBV12-3 or TRBV12-4 with TRBJ2-7; D is unresolved. The CDR3 is 14 amino acids. In DNA, the CDR3 is TGTGCCAGCAGCTTAGGTGGCAGCCCCTACGAGCAGTACTTC. Amino acids: CASSLGGSPYEQYF.

At least ten counts were recorded for this clonotype. This sequence joins TRBV5-1 and TRBJ1-1; no reliable D call. CDR3 size: 15 residues. Per the germline V gene, CDR1 is SGHRS and CDR2 is YFSETQ. V was trimmed by 1 base and J by 6 bases, leaving 16 bases between them. CDR3 sequence reads: CASSLRLLGVPEAFF. As DNA, the CDR3 is TGCGCCAGCAGCTTGAGGCTCCTGGGTGTTCCTGAAGCTTTCTTT.

This clonotype was counted at least ten times. The rearrangement uses TRBV28 and TRBJ1-5; D is undetermined. Trimming took 3 bases from V and 4 from J, leaving 13 bases between them. Germline assignment: CDR1 MDHEN and CDR2 SYDVKM. The CDR3 is 15 residues long. CDR3 sequence (DNA): TGTGCCAGCAGTTTTTCCCTGGGCCCGAATCAGCCCCAGCATTTT. Amino acid sequence: CASSFSLGPNQPQHF. Full variable domain (outside the CDR3, taken from reference TRBV28 and TRBJ1-5): DVKVTQSSRYLVKRTGEKVFLECVQDMDHENMFWYRQDPGLGLRLIYFSYDVKMKEKGDIPEGYSVSREKKERFSLILESASTNQTSMYLCASSFSLGPNQPQHFGDGTRLSIL.